This TCR beta chain was recovered during a study of T cells in severe cutaneous drug reactions. In the study overall: Enrolled patients had probable or definite SJS/TEN or DRESS per RegiSCAR. Blister fluid/cells and PBMC came from acute- or recovery-stage patients. Overall study findings and caveats: Tolerant-control and healthy-donor PBMC lacked or rarely had the public CDR3 found in blisters.

The iRepertoire multiplex PCR system with TCR subtype-specific primers built both bulk and single-cell libraries. TCRdb reprocessed the multiplex PCR reads and reports one entry per CDR3 protein, with no DNA. This specimen shows tens of thousands of distinct CDR3 sequences; the ten leading clones hold approximately 7%. The CDR3 consists of 12 residues. Per the germline V gene, CDR1 is SQVTM and CDR2 is ANQGSEA. The patients sequenced had a carbamazepine-induced Stevens-Johnson syndrome or toxic epidermal necrolysis reaction. Five Han Chinese and about 6 European CBZ-SJS/TEN patients gave blood repertoires. Comment on this clonotype: The target antigen is unknown.

The TCR was taken from a human donor with toxic epidermal necrolysis, a severe cutaneous drug reaction. This chain connects TRBV29-1 to TRBJ2-5. Input material: PBMCs. The CDR3 sequence is CSVGYAQETQYF.